This TCR beta chain is drawn from a study of breast tumors, draining lymph nodes, adjacent tissues. General study points: Luminal-like breast cancer showed significantly higher tumor–nontumor repertoire similarity than basal-like. Tumor repertoires ranked between lymph nodes and nontumor tissue in diversity, with V and J gene preferences.

This clonotype was seen repeatedly, ten times or more. Antigen specificity is unknown. The junction had 16 bases not matched to a gene; V was cut back by 0 bases and J by 5 bases. Per germline, CDR1 LNHNV and CDR2 YYDKDF (reference sequence). The CDR3 loop spans 19 amino acids. Axillary draining lymph nodes of breast cancer patients supplied the node samples. A single record per CDR3 protein comes from TCRdb applying MiXCR to the multiplex PCR reads. Of around 250,000 distinct CDR3 sequences listed, nearly 35% are singletons. The receptor's source is a female donor with breast cancer. Some clones in this sample may be carry-over from other donors' samples. Sequencing was performed on axillary lymph node tissue. The gene calls are TRBV15 and TRBJ1-1; 9 bases are a match to TRBD1. CDR3 sequence reads: CATSRDRVGDRVIGTEAFF. CDR3 coding DNA: TGTGCCACCAGCAGAGATCGGGTGGGGGACAGGGTGATCGGGACTGAAGCTTTCTTT.